The rows below give T cell receptor beta chains drawn from one sample of a study of OX40 agonist ivuxolimab in advanced cancers. The repertoire was sequenced with immunoSEQ multiplex PCR; TCRdb's copy has only in-frame clones and lacks some. Of about 21,000 clones in the sample, 83% were seen once. Specimen: CD4+ or CD8+ T cells sorted from blood, collected in a trial of the OX40 agonist ivuxolimab. The receptors here all came from an adult with an advanced solid tumor such as melanoma, head and neck, liver or kidney cancer. CDR3s include the opening cysteine and the closing phenylalanine or tryptophan. Each record gives: D gene, clone size, V gene, J gene, CDR3 protein, CDR3 DNA. A D gene is named only where the DNA matches it firmly. Clone size, where shown, is once, few, many, or a class for clones that have expanded.

d_gene: -; abundance: -; v_gene: TRBV11-2; j_gene: TRBJ2-7; CDR3aa: CASSLGRNYEQYF; CDR3nt: TGTGCCAGCAGCTTAGGTAGGAACTACGAGCAGTACTTC
d_gene: TRBD1; abundance: -; v_gene: TRBV27; j_gene: TRBJ1-4; CDR3aa: CASSPSTTGVNEKLFF; CDR3nt: TGTGCCAGCAGTCCATCCACGACAGGGGTTAATGAAAAACTGTTTTTT
d_gene: TRBD1; abundance: -; v_gene: TRBV5-1; j_gene: TRBJ2-1; CDR3aa: CASTFKDRAVDEQFF; CDR3nt: TGCGCCAGCACCTTCAAGGACAGGGCGGTAGATGAGCAGTTCTTC
d_gene: -; abundance: -; v_gene: TRBV7-9; j_gene: TRBJ2-3; CDR3aa: CASRWTYTDTQYF; CDR3nt: TGTGCCAGCAGGTGGACTTACACAGATACGCAGTATTTT
d_gene: -; abundance: -; v_gene: TRBV4-1; j_gene: TRBJ1-4; CDR3aa: CASSPRTGNEKLFF; CDR3nt: TGCGCCAGCAGCCCACGGACGGGAAATGAAAAACTGTTTTTT
d_gene: -; abundance: -; v_gene: TRBV10-3; j_gene: TRBJ1-2; CDR3aa: CAISDPTGQNYGYTF; CDR3nt: TGTGCCATCAGTGATCCCACAGGACAGAACTATGGCTACACCTTC
d_gene: -; abundance: -; v_gene: TRBV11-2; j_gene: TRBJ2-7; CDR3aa: CASSSRLASSDEQYF; CDR3nt: TGTGCCAGCAGCTCAAGGTTGGCTAGCAGCGACGAGCAGTACTTC
d_gene: -; abundance: -; v_gene: TRBV4-2; j_gene: TRBJ2-7; CDR3aa: CASSQGMSRVYEQYF; CDR3nt: TGTGCCAGCAGCCAAGGAATGTCACGGGTCTACGAGCAGTACTTC
d_gene: TRBD1; abundance: -; v_gene: TRBV19; j_gene: TRBJ2-7; CDR3aa: CASSIYERTGEQYF; CDR3nt: TGTGCCAGTAGTATTTACGAGAGGACAGGCGAGCAGTACTTC
d_gene: -; abundance: -; v_gene: TRBV29-1; j_gene: TRBJ2-1; CDR3aa: CSVGGGLLGNEQFF; CDR3nt: TGCAGCGTTGGTGGCGGACTCCTAGGCAATGAGCAGTTCTTC
d_gene: -; abundance: -; v_gene: TRBV27; j_gene: TRBJ1-5; CDR3aa: CASSWRGSNQPQHF; CDR3nt: TGTGCCAGCAGTTGGCGAGGTAGCAATCAGCCCCAGCATTTT
d_gene: -; abundance: -; v_gene: TRBV30; j_gene: TRBJ2-5; CDR3aa: CAWTSAIPQETQYF; CDR3nt: TGTGCCTGGACTAGCGCAATCCCGCAGGAGACCCAGTACTTC
d_gene: TRBD2; abundance: -; v_gene: TRBV11-2; j_gene: TRBJ2-7; CDR3aa: CASSLGAGGLYEQYF; CDR3nt: TGTGCCAGCAGCTTAGGAGCGGGAGGACTCTACGAGCAGTACTTC
d_gene: TRBD1; abundance: -; v_gene: TRBV5-5; j_gene: TRBJ1-4; CDR3aa: CASSLSTGGLANEKLFF; CDR3nt: TGTGCCAGCAGCTTGTCAACAGGGGGCTTGGCTAATGAAAAACTGTTTTTT
d_gene: TRBD2; abundance: -; v_gene: TRBV19; j_gene: TRBJ2-7; CDR3aa: CASSRLAGRYEQYF; CDR3nt: TGTGCCAGTAGCAGACTAGCGGGAAGGTACGAGCAGTACTTC
d_gene: -; abundance: -; v_gene: TRBV5-6; j_gene: TRBJ2-4; CDR3aa: CASSLDSLAKNIQYF; CDR3nt: TGTGCCAGCAGCTTGGACAGCCTAGCCAAAAACATTCAGTACTTC
d_gene: -; abundance: medium-sized; v_gene: TRBV6-5; j_gene: TRBJ1-1; CDR3aa: CASSYKGHTEAFF; CDR3nt: TGTGCCAGCAGTTACAAGGGCCACACTGAAGCTTTCTTT
d_gene: TRBD1; abundance: once; v_gene: TRBV5-1; j_gene: TRBJ2-7; CDR3aa: CASSLTGTGDYEQYF; CDR3nt: TGCGCCAGCAGCTTAACCGGGACAGGGGACTACGAGCAGTACTTC
d_gene: -; abundance: -; v_gene: TRBV11-2; j_gene: TRBJ2-3; CDR3aa: CASTEKLRGYTDTQYF; CDR3nt: TGTGCCAGCACCGAGAAGTTGCGGGGATACACAGATACGCAGTATTTT
d_gene: -; abundance: -; v_gene: TRBV29-1; j_gene: TRBJ2-1; CDR3aa: CSVAARLRGRGSEQFF; CDR3nt: TGCAGCGTTGCCGCCCGACTTAGGGGGAGAGGTTCTGAGCAGTTCTTC
d_gene: -; abundance: -; v_gene: TRBV6-1; j_gene: TRBJ2-1; CDR3aa: CASRETPDSYNEQFF; CDR3nt: TGTGCCAGCAGAGAGACTCCCGACTCCTACAATGAGCAGTTCTTC
d_gene: -; abundance: -; v_gene: TRBV6-5; j_gene: TRBJ2-7; CDR3aa: CASSYSRTRITYEQYF; CDR3nt: TGTGCCAGCAGTTACTCGAGGACAAGAATAACCTACGAGCAGTACTTC
d_gene: -; abundance: -; v_gene: TRBV29-1; j_gene: TRBJ2-6; CDR3aa: CSGWVSGANVLTF; CDR3nt: TGCAGTGGCTGGGTTTCTGGGGCCAACGTCCTGACTTTC
d_gene: -; abundance: -; v_gene: TRBV19; j_gene: TRBJ1-5; CDR3aa: CASNQGSTRRNQPQHF; CDR3nt: TGTGCCAGTAATCAGGGTTCTACCAGAAGGAATCAGCCCCAGCATTTT
d_gene: -; abundance: -; v_gene: TRBV7-9; j_gene: TRBJ1-5; CDR3aa: CASSWEGLPQHF; CDR3nt: TGTGCCAGCAGCTGGGAGGGGTTGCCCCAGCATTTT
d_gene: TRBD2; abundance: -; v_gene: TRBV2; j_gene: TRBJ2-1; CDR3aa: CASSEPSGKGEQFF; CDR3nt: TGTGCCAGCAGTGAACCTAGCGGGAAGGGTGAGCAGTTCTTC
d_gene: -; abundance: -; v_gene: TRBV4-3; j_gene: TRBJ1-1; CDR3aa: CASSQDVQGWGRDTEAFF; CDR3nt: TGCGCCAGCAGCCAAGATGTCCAGGGGTGGGGTCGGGACACTGAAGCTTTCTTT
d_gene: -; abundance: few; v_gene: TRBV21-1; j_gene: TRBJ1-1; CDR3aa: CASSNTREAEAFF; CDR3nt: TGTGCCAGCAGCAATACCAGGGAGGCTGAAGCTTTCTTT
d_gene: TRBD2; abundance: -; v_gene: TRBV11-2; j_gene: TRBJ2-7; CDR3aa: CASSLPLGGEQYF; CDR3nt: TGTGCCAGCAGCCTCCCCTTGGGGGGGGAGCAGTACTTC
d_gene: TRBD1; abundance: -; v_gene: TRBV7-9; j_gene: TRBJ2-7; CDR3aa: CASDQGVSSYEQYF; CDR3nt: TGTGCCAGTGACCAGGGGGTGAGCTCCTACGAGCAGTACTTC
d_gene: -; abundance: -; v_gene: TRBV19; j_gene: TRBJ2-1; CDR3aa: CASTSTHGTSNEQFF; CDR3nt: TGTGCCAGTACCTCGACCCATGGGACCTCCAATGAGCAGTTCTTC
d_gene: -; abundance: -; v_gene: TRBV4-2; j_gene: TRBJ1-2; CDR3aa: CASSQYRANYGYTF; CDR3nt: TGTGCCAGCAGCCAATACCGGGCAAACTATGGCTACACCTTC
d_gene: TRBD1; abundance: once; v_gene: TRBV29-1; j_gene: TRBJ1-2; CDR3aa: CSVPTGGVYTF; CDR3nt: TGCAGCGTTCCTACAGGGGGAGTCTACACCTTC
d_gene: -; abundance: -; v_gene: TRBV7-8; j_gene: TRBJ2-1; CDR3aa: CASSPRIEQFF; CDR3nt: TGTGCCAGCAGCCCCCGGATTGAGCAGTTCTTC
d_gene: -; abundance: -; v_gene: TRBV6-6; j_gene: TRBJ1-5; CDR3aa: CASSYYAGGGQPQHF; CDR3nt: TGTGCCAGCAGTTACTATGCGGGGGGCGGTCAGCCCCAGCATTTT
d_gene: -; abundance: -; v_gene: TRBV19; j_gene: TRBJ1-6; CDR3aa: CASSPYNSPLHF; CDR3nt: TGTGCCAGTAGCCCGTATAATTCACCCCTCCACTTT
d_gene: TRBD2; abundance: -; v_gene: TRBV6-1; j_gene: TRBJ2-7; CDR3aa: CASSGGPRGASGFWDEQYF; CDR3nt: TGTGCCAGCAGTGGTGGCCCGCGGGGGGCAAGTGGTTTTTGGGACGAGCAGTACTTC
d_gene: -; abundance: -; v_gene: TRBV7-2; j_gene: TRBJ2-7; CDR3aa: CASSPFSAVFSYEQYF; CDR3nt: TGTGCCAGCAGCCCCTTTTCGGCGGTTTTCTCCTACGAGCAGTACTTC
d_gene: -; abundance: -; v_gene: TRBV6-4; j_gene: TRBJ2-2; CDR3aa: CASRKGQTNTGELFF; CDR3nt: TGTGCCAGCAGAAAAGGACAGACGAACACCGGGGAGCTGTTTTTT
d_gene: TRBD1; abundance: -; v_gene: TRBV5-1; j_gene: TRBJ1-1; CDR3aa: CASSLMTGSVAFF; CDR3nt: TGCGCCAGCAGCTTGATGACAGGGAGCGTGGCTTTCTTT
d_gene: -; abundance: -; v_gene: TRBV4-1; j_gene: TRBJ2-7; CDR3aa: CASSQASGSTIFDEQYF; CDR3nt: TGCGCCAGCAGCCAAGCTTCCGGGAGTACTATTTTCGACGAGCAGTACTTC
d_gene: -; abundance: -; v_gene: TRBV11-3; j_gene: TRBJ2-1; CDR3aa: CASSLGASEQFF; CDR3nt: TGTGCCAGCAGCTTAGGGGCTAGCGAGCAGTTCTTC
d_gene: TRBD2; abundance: -; v_gene: TRBV5-6; j_gene: TRBJ2-5; CDR3aa: CASSLLGLAVGRETQYF; CDR3nt: TGTGCCAGCAGCTTGTTGGGACTAGCGGTCGGACGGGAGACCCAGTACTTC
d_gene: -; abundance: -; v_gene: TRBV5-4; j_gene: TRBJ1-1; CDR3aa: CASSLGLSAFF; CDR3nt: TGTGCCAGCAGCCTGGGACTATCGGCTTTCTTT
d_gene: TRBD1; abundance: -; v_gene: TRBV5-6; j_gene: TRBJ1-1; CDR3aa: CASSSGQGFRDTEAFF; CDR3nt: TGTGCCAGCAGCTCGGGACAGGGTTTTAGGGACACTGAAGCTTTCTTT
d_gene: -; abundance: few; v_gene: TRBV5-6; j_gene: TRBJ2-1; CDR3aa: CASSLGGLGNYNEQFF; CDR3nt: TGTGCCAGCAGCTTAGGTGGGCTCGGGAATTACAATGAGCAGTTCTTC
d_gene: TRBD2; abundance: -; v_gene: TRBV6-5; j_gene: TRBJ2-7; CDR3aa: CASSPGTSTYEQYF; CDR3nt: TGTGCCAGCAGCCCCGGGACTAGCACCTACGAGCAGTACTTC
d_gene: TRBD1; abundance: -; v_gene: TRBV10-3; j_gene: TRBJ2-7; CDR3aa: CAISGVPGQGAYEQYF; CDR3nt: TGTGCCATCAGTGGGGTCCCGGGACAGGGGGCCTACGAGCAGTACTTC
d_gene: -; abundance: -; v_gene: TRBV7-6; j_gene: TRBJ1-3; CDR3aa: CASSPRIGVGNTIYF; CDR3nt: TGTGCCAGCAGCCCGAGAATAGGGGTCGGAAACACCATATATTTT
d_gene: TRBD2; abundance: -; v_gene: TRBV19; j_gene: TRBJ2-7; CDR3aa: CASSKTSGSFYEQYF; CDR3nt: TGTGCCAGTAGCAAAACTAGCGGGAGTTTCTACGAGCAGTACTTC
d_gene: -; abundance: -; v_gene: TRBV27; j_gene: TRBJ2-2; CDR3aa: CASRRRGGTGELFF; CDR3nt: TGTGCCAGCAGGAGAAGGGGTGGGACCGGGGAGCTGTTTTTT
d_gene: TRBD2; abundance: -; v_gene: TRBV4-1; j_gene: TRBJ2-7; CDR3aa: CASSQDPAGEQYF; CDR3nt: TGCGCCAGCAGCCAAGATCCAGCGGGAGAGCAGTACTTC
d_gene: -; abundance: once; v_gene: TRBV13; j_gene: TRBJ1-3; CDR3aa: CASTRRGGSGETIYF; CDR3nt: TGTGCCAGCACCCGACGCGGGGGAAGTGGGGAGACCATATATTTT
d_gene: -; abundance: -; v_gene: TRBV7-2; j_gene: TRBJ2-1; CDR3aa: CASSYGGYEQFF; CDR3nt: TGTGCCAGCAGCTATGGAGGCTATGAGCAGTTCTTC